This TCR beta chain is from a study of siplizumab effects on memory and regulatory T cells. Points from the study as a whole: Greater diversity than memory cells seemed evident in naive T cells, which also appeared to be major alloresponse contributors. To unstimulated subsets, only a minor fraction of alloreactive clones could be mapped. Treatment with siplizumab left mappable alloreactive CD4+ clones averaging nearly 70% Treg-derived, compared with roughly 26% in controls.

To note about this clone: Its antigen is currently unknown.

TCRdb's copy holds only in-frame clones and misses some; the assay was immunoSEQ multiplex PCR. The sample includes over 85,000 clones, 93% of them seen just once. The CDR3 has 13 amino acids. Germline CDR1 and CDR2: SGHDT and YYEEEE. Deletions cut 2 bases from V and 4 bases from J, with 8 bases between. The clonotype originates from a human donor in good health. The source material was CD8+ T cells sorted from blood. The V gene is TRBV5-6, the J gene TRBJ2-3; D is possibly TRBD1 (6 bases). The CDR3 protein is CASSFGTSDTQYF. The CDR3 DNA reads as TGTGCCAGCAGCTTCGGGACATCAGATACGCAGTATTTT.